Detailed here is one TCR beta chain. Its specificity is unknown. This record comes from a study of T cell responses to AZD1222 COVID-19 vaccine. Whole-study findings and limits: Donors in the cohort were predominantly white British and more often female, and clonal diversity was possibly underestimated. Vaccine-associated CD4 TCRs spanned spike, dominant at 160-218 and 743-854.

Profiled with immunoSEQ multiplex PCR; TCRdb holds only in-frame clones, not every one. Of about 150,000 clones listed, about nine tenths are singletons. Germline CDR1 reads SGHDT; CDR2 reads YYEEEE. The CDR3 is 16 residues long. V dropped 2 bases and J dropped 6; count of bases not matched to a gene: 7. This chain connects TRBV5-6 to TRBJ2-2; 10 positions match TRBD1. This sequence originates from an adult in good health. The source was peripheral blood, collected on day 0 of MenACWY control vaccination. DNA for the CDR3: TGTGCCAGCAGCTTATCTGCCGGGACAGGGGCCGGGGAGCTGTTTTTT. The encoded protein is CASSLSAGTGAGELFF. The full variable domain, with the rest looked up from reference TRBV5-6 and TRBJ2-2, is DAGVTQSPTHLIKTRGQQVTLRCSPKSGHDTVSWYQQALGQGPQFIFQYYEEEERQRGNFPDRFSGHQFPNYSSELNVNALLLGDSALYLCASSLSAGTGAGELFFGEGSRLTVL.